This TCR beta chain came from a study of spatial heterogeneity in lung cancer. Germline V gene sequence: CDR1 SGHVS, CDR2 FNYEAQ. Trimming removed 1 base at V and 7 bases at J, with 11 bases between. CDR3 length: 14 residues. Time point in this sample: sample taken at primary tumor resection. The study sequenced unsorted whole RNA from tumor, nontumor lung or frozen PBMC. In its sample, this clonotype was seen many times. Since it is a stray read in a library aimed at alpha chains, this beta chain has a size that is not meaningful. TCRdb fed the 5' RACE reads into MiXCR, producing one record per CDR3 protein. The table has roughly 6,900 distinct CDR3 sequences, around 5% seen once.

This chain connects TRBV7-6 to TRBJ2-1; D ambiguous. This TCR came from a female donor with early-stage non-small cell lung cancer. The sequencing used normal lung tissue next to the tumor, collected at surgery. CDR3 bases: TGTGCCAGCAGCTTAGAGGGCAATGGGAATGAGCAGTTCTTC. Amino acids: CASSLEGNGNEQFF.